This TCR beta chain appears in the sequencing data of a study of blood T cell repertoires in COVID-19. Looking at the study overall: Material from acute and convalescent COVID-19 was sourced from the United States, Italy and Spain. The cDNA or gDNA used as material had been derived from T cells, B-cell-depleted T cells, or PBMCs.

Methods used by the authors: Reference gene primer amplification gave estimated nucleated cell counts. Sequencing was performed with immunoSEQ multiplex PCR; in TCRdb, only in-frame clones are kept and a portion is missing. That table gives V, J and clone size, and the DNA gave D and trimming. The table records 130,000 to 150,000 clones, 75% to 85% of them present only once. The CDR3 consists of 15 residues. Germline V CDR1 and CDR2: LGHDT, YNNKEL (reference sequence). J was trimmed by 2 bases and V by 6 bases; bases with no gene match: 6. This chain uses TRBV3-1 (or the pseudogene TRBV3-2) with TRBJ1-3; 8 positions match TRBD1. The sequence came from a man aged 55-75 years with active or convalescent COVID-19. The source material was peripheral blood. The CDR3 DNA reads TGTGCCAGCAGTCGAACACAGGGGGCTGGAAACACCATATATTTT. It codes for CASSRTQGAGNTIYF.